Presented here are 29 T cell receptor beta chains from one specimen sequenced in a study of identical twins. TCRdb used MiXCR to reprocess the 5' RACE reads, holding one entry per CDR3 protein. The sample has around 550,000 distinct CDR3 sequences, around 15% seen once. The data were also submitted as part of a second study, on yellow fever vaccine responses in identical twins.

Sequencing used CD4+ T cells sorted from blood. These TCRs come from a woman between 18 and 29 years old in good health.

The CDR3 region is CASSFASKQFF. The CDR3 DNA reads TGTGCCAGCAGTTTCGCGTCTAAGCAGTTCTTC. V and J are TRBV12-3 or TRBV12-4 and TRBJ2-1; D gene ambiguous. Trimming stripped 3 bases from V and 11 bases from J, with 8 bases between. CDR3 size: 11 residues.

The V and J genes are TRBV12-3 or TRBV12-4 and TRBJ2-7; 7 bases fit TRBD1. Germline trimming cut 4 bases from V and 9 bases from J; bases unmatched to any gene: 6. CDR3 length: 12 amino acids. The CDR3 reads CASSWGTERQYF. The CDR3, as DNA: TGTGCCAGCAGTTGGGGGACAGAAAGGCAGTACTTC.

This clonotype has a handful of counts. This sequence joins TRBV15 and TRBJ1-2; 12 nucleotides align to TRBD1. This CDR3 has 15 amino acids. The V segment lost 1 base and the J segment 10 bases; nucleotides outside the gene matches: 7. Germline assignment: CDR1 LNHNV and CDR2 YYDKDF (reference sequence). CDR3 residues: CATSRVGTGGADYTF. CDR3 DNA: TGTGCCACCAGCAGAGTGGGGACAGGGGGCGCCGACTACACCTTC.

The table lists this clonotype with a few counts. The chain joins TRBV25-1 to TRBJ2-2; TRBD1 might be the D (5 bases). CDR3 length: 16 residues. Germline V gene lookup returns CDR1 MGHDK and CDR2 SYGVNS. Trimming stripped 2 bases from V and 0 bases from J, with 10 bases between. CDR3 DNA: TGTGCCAGCAGTGAAAGGGTAGGGGCGAACACCGGGGAGCTGTTTTTT. This translates into CASSERVGANTGELFF. Complete variable domain (other parts from reference TRBV25-1 and TRBJ2-2): EADIYQTPRYLVIGTGKKITLECSQTMGHDKMYWYQQDPGMELHLIHYSYGVNSTEKGDLSSESTVSRIRTEHFPLTLESARPSHTSQYLCASSERVGANTGELFFGEGSRLTVL.

V is TRBV6-1 and J is TRBJ2-7; maybe TRBD2 (7 bases). The CDR3 has 15 amino acids. The ends were cut back, 8 bases at V and 4 bases at J, with 21 bases in the middle. Germline V CDR1 and CDR2: MNHNS, SASEGT. CDR3 residues: CASAPRGAGQYEQYF. DNA of the CDR3: TGTGCCAGCGCCCCCCGCGGAGCGGGACAATACGAGCAGTACTTC.

The rearrangement uses TRBV29-1 and TRBJ2-5, with TRBD2 matching over 11 bases. Germline V gene data show CDR1 as SQVTM and CDR2 as ANQGSEA. The CDR3 extends over 12 amino acids. The V gene end was trimmed by 7 bases and the J gene end by 5 bases; junction bases not matched to a gene: 3. The CDR3 loop reads CSGRTSGETQYF. In nucleotides, the CDR3 is TGCAGCGGCCGGACTAGCGGGGAGACCCAGTACTTC.

This chain connects TRBV5-6 to TRBJ1-3; the D is unclear. Deletions cut 0 bases from V and 0 bases from J, with 10 bases between. The CDR3 runs 16 residues. Looked up from germline, CDR1 is SGHDT and CDR2 is YYEEEE. This CDR3 is CASSLVGTGSGNTIYF. The DNA of the CDR3 is TGTGCCAGCAGCTTGGTGGGCACCGGCTCTGGAAACACCATATATTTT.

This clonotype was observed a few times. The V gene is TRBV15, the J gene TRBJ1-2, with D tentatively TRBD1 (6 bases). V lost 5 bases and J lost 8, with 15 bases in between. The CDR3 sequence is 13 residues long. Germline V gives CDR1 LNHNV, CDR2 YYDKDF (reference sequence). CDR3 nucleotide sequence: TGTGCCACCAGCCAAGCAGGGGTGTTAGGCTACACCTTC. It codes for CATSQAGVLGYTF.

This rearrangement joins TRBV11-2 to TRBJ2-2; 7 positions agree with TRBD2. V trimming: 5 bases; J trimming: 7 bases; junction bases outside the gene matches: 10. This CDR3 spans 15 amino acids. Germline loops: CDR1 SGHAT, CDR2 FQNNGV. DNA for the CDR3: TGTGCCAGCAGCCAGAATACTGGGGGGGTCGGGGAGCTGTTTTTT. Its translation: CASSQNTGGVGELFF.

This clonotype showed up many times. Written as DNA, the CDR3 is TGTGCCAGCAGCCACAGGGGCCGAAACATTCAGTACTTC. Protein product: CASSHRGRNIQYF. The V gene is TRBV12-3 or TRBV12-4, the J gene TRBJ2-4; the match to TRBD1 covers 7 bases. The CDR3 contains 13 residues. The trim removed 6 bases at V and 6 bases at J, leaving 5 bases unmatched.

The sample holds a few counts of this clonotype. V and J are TRBV5-1 and TRBJ1-1; D unclear. Germline V gives CDR1 SGHRS, CDR2 YFSETQ. The CDR3 contains 15 residues. Trimming took off 0 bases at V and 1 base at J, with 10 bases between the two ends. The CDR3 DNA sequence: TGCGCCAGCAGCTTGGGTGACAACAAGAACACTGAAGCTTTCTTT. Its translation: CASSLGDNKNTEAFF.

There are a few counts of this clonotype. The genes are TRBV20-1 and TRBJ2-7; D is undetermined. V lost 0 bases, J lost 7 bases, and 16 bases lay in between. CDR3 length: 14 amino acids. Germline V gene lookup returns CDR1 DFQATT and CDR2 SNEGSKA (reference sequence). Here the CDR3 DNA reads TGCAGTGCTAGAGACCCCACCGCTTCGGAAGAGCAGTACTTC. It codes for CSARDPTASEEQYF.

The chain joins TRBV28 to TRBJ2-7; 13 positions match TRBD2. Germline lookup yields CDR1 MDHEN and CDR2 SYDVKM. Losses at the gene ends were 6 bases for V and 3 bases for J; bases not matched to a gene: 17. This CDR3 has 19 amino acids. The CDR3 bases are TGTGCCAGCAGCCACCGTTACGGCCCAACTAGCGGGAGGGACTACGAGCAGTACTTC. Residues: CASSHRYGPTSGRDYEQYF. Filled out from reference TRBV28 and TRBJ2-7, the complete variable domain reads DVKVTQSSRYLVKRTGEKVFLECVQDMDHENMFWYRQDPGLGLRLIYFSYDVKMKEKGDIPEGYSVSREKKERFSLILESASTNQTSMYLCASSHRYGPTSGRDYEQYFGPGTRLTVT.

The rearrangement links TRBV15 to TRBJ2-1; D is uncertain. The CDR3 is 12 amino acids. Germline V gives CDR1 LNHNV, CDR2 YYDKDF (reference sequence). Deletions cut 2 bases from V and 7 bases from J, with 6 bases between. This chain's CDR3 is CATSRIMNEQFF. Written as DNA, the CDR3 is TGTGCCACCAGCAGAATTATGAATGAGCAGTTCTTC.

The table lists this clonotype with a few counts. V gene TRBV20-1 combines with J gene TRBJ2-1; TRBD2 aligns across 8 bases. Trimming took 3 bases from V and 5 from J; bases not matched to a gene: 12. Looked up from germline, CDR1 is DFQATT and CDR2 is SNEGSKA (reference sequence). The CDR3 spans 16 residues. CDR3 loop: CSASVAGRSRDNEQFF. Here the CDR3 DNA reads TGCAGTGCTAGTGTAGCGGGGCGGTCCAGGGACAATGAGCAGTTCTTC.

The table lists this clonotype with a few counts. The J gene is TRBJ2-1, the V gene TRBV9; 12 bases map to TRBD2. V lost 0 bases, J lost 5 bases, and 9 bases stayed unmatched. Germline V gives CDR1 SGDLS, CDR2 YYNGEE. The CDR3 covers 18 residues. CDR3 loop: CASSVVPTGLAGNNEQFF. The CDR3 region has the DNA TGTGCCAGCAGCGTAGTACCCACCGGACTAGCGGGGAACAATGAGCAGTTCTTC. Together with reference TRBV9 and TRBJ2-1, the CDR3 gives the full variable domain: DSGVTQTPKHLITATGQRVTLRCSPRSGDLSVYWYQQSLDQGLQFLIQYYNGEERAKGNILERFSAQQFPDLHSELNLSSLELGDSALYFCASSVVPTGLAGNNEQFFGPGTRLTVL.

At least ten counts were recorded for this clonotype. V is TRBV24-1 and J is TRBJ2-1; D may be TRBD2 (7 bases). The CDR3 loop spans 18 amino acids. Germline CDR1 and CDR2: KGHDR and SFDVKD. The germline V and J ends were trimmed by 4 bases and 0 bases, with 18 bases remaining between them. This chain's CDR3 is CATSDSGAGVSSYNEQFF. The DNA for the CDR3 is TGTGCCACCAGTGACTCGGGGGCGGGAGTGAGCTCCTACAATGAGCAGTTCTTC.

This clonotype appeared a few times. This sequence joins TRBV4-1 and TRBJ2-1, with 8 bases matching TRBD2. The CDR3 runs to 16 residues. The V gene's germline CDR1 is MGHRA and CDR2 YSYEKL. With 4 bases clipped from V and 2 bases from J, the junction kept 7 bases outside the gene matches. This chain's CDR3 is CASSPSGSSTYNEQFF. The CDR3 DNA reads TGCGCCAGCAGCCCTAGCGGGTCATCTACCTACAATGAGCAGTTCTTC.

This rearrangement joins TRBV15 to TRBJ2-6; D call uncertain. The CDR3 is 20 amino acids. V lost 4 bases to trimming and J lost 0 bases, with 22 bases between them. Germline assignment: CDR1 LNHNV and CDR2 YYDKDF (reference sequence). In DNA, the CDR3 is TGTGCCACCAGCAAGGTCTTCTCCCCAGAATTCATCTCTGGGGCCAACGTCCTGACTTTC. This sequence encodes CATSKVFSPEFISGANVLTF.

This clonotype was counted only a few times. The DNA of the CDR3 is TGTGCCAGCAGCCCCCCCCCGGGGGGGGGCAACTACGAGCAGTACTTC. Translated, it gives CASSPPPGGGNYEQYF. V usage is TRBV12-3 or TRBV12-4 and J usage is TRBJ2-7; 8 bases align to TRBD2. This CDR3 has 16 amino acids. Losses at the gene ends were 6 bases for V and 3 bases for J; bases not matched to a gene: 13.

This clonotype showed up just a few times. The chain is built from TRBV10-3 and TRBJ2-2, with D possibly matching TRBD2 (5 bases). Per the germline V gene, CDR1 is ENHRY and CDR2 is SYGVKD. CDR3 length: 15 amino acids. The V and J ends lost 6 bases and 4 bases respectively, with 15 bases between them. The CDR3, as DNA: TGTGCCATCAGGGACCCGGGGAAGGGCACCGGGGAGCTGTTTTTT. Translation gives CAIRDPGKGTGELFF.

This clonotype was counted a few times. This rearrangement joins TRBV11-3 to TRBJ2-3; perhaps D is TRBD1 or TRBD2 (5 bases each). V was pared by 1 base and J by 2 bases, with 13 bases between. Germline CDR1 reads SGHNT; CDR2 reads YENEEA. The CDR3 is 16 amino acids. The CDR3: CASSLGDRTYTDTQYF. CDR3 in DNA: TGTGCCAGCAGCTTAGGGGACCGGACTTACACAGATACGCAGTATTTT.

The V call is TRBV12-3 or TRBV12-4, the J call TRBJ2-2; TRBD1 matches 7 bases. CDR3 length equals 13 residues. After removal of 8 bases from V and 6 bases from J, the junction contained 6 bases not matched to a gene. The CDR3 DNA is TGTGCCAGCGAGACAGGGAAGTCCGGGGAGCTGTTTTTT. It encodes CASETGKSGELFF.

This clonotype was seen repeatedly, ten times or more. V and J are TRBV10-2 and TRBJ1-5; 8 bases fit TRBD1. The CDR3 spans 13 residues. J was trimmed by 3 bases and V by 7 bases; bases with no gene match: 2. Looked up from germline, CDR1 is WSHSY and CDR2 is SAAADI. The CDR3 region is CASTGQVNQPQHF. The CDR3 DNA sequence: TGCGCCAGCACGGGACAGGTCAATCAGCCCCAGCATTTT.

This clonotype has a handful of counts. This sequence joins TRBV6-2 or TRBV6-3 and TRBJ2-4; D remains unclear. Trimming removed 6 bases from V and 0 bases from J, with 15 bases in between. The CDR3 is made up of 16 amino acids. Germline CDR1 reads MNHEY; CDR2 reads SVGEGT. The CDR3 sequence is CASSDPGWGAKNIQYF. As DNA, the CDR3 is TGTGCCAGCAGCGACCCCGGTTGGGGAGCCAAAAACATTCAGTACTTC.

The gene calls are TRBV20-1 and TRBJ2-1; 10 nucleotides match TRBD2. Trimming took 6 bases from V and 3 from J; bases not matched to a gene: 14. This CDR3 has 17 amino acids. Germline V gene data show CDR1 as DFQATT and CDR2 as SNEGSKA (reference sequence). The DNA of the CDR3 is TGCAGTGCCAGGAAGGCCGGACTAGCGGCCCACTACAATGAGCAGTTCTTC. Translation gives CSARKAGLAAHYNEQFF.

The chain has TRBV20-1 and TRBJ2-2; D is unclear. The CDR3 covers 13 residues. Germline-derived CDR1 and CDR2 are DFQATT and SNEGSKA (reference sequence). V gave up 2 bases and J gave up 4 bases, with 8 bases separating them. This CDR3 is CSARSGSTGELFF. The CDR3 region has the DNA TGCAGTGCTAGAAGTGGGTCCACCGGGGAGCTGTTTTTT.

This clonotype was found a few times. This chain joins TRBV9 and TRBJ2-5; possible D gene TRBD2, 6 bases. Germline V gene data show CDR1 as SGDLS and CDR2 as YYNGEE. The V and J ends lost 4 bases and 5 bases respectively, with 15 bases between them. This CDR3 contains 14 residues. For the CDR3, the DNA is TGTGCCAGCAGCACCCACGGGGGAGGCGAGACCCAGTACTTC. It is translated as CASSTHGGGETQYF.

The chain couples TRBV6-5 to TRBJ2-7; TRBD2 matches 10 bases. The CDR3 runs 15 residues. From germline, CDR1 is MNHEY and CDR2 SVGAGI. The V segment lost 4 bases and the J segment 3 bases; nucleotides outside the gene matches: 6. CDR3 in DNA: TGTGCCAGCAGTTCCCCCCGGACTAGCGGCTACGAGCAGTACTTC. Protein: CASSSPRTSGYEQYF.